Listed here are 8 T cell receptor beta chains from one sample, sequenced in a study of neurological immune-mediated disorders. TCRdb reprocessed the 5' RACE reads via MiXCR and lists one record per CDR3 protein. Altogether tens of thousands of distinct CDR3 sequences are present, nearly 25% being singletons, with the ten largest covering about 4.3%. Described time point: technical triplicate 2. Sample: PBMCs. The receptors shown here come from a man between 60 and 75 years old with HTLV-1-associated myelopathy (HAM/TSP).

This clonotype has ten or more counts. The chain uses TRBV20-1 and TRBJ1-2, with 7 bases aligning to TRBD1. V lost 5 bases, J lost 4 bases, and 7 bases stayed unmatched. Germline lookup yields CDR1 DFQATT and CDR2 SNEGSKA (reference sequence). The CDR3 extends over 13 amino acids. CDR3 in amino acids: CSARTGPIYGYTF. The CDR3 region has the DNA TGCAGTGCTCGGACAGGCCCCATCTATGGCTACACCTTC.

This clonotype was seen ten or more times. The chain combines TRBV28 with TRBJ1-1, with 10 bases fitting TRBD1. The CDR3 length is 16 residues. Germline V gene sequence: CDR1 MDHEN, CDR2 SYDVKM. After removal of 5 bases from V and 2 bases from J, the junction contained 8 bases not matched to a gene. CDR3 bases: TGTGCCAGCAGTACGACCGGGACAGGGGCCAACACTGAAGCTTTCTTT. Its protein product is CASSTTGTGANTEAFF.

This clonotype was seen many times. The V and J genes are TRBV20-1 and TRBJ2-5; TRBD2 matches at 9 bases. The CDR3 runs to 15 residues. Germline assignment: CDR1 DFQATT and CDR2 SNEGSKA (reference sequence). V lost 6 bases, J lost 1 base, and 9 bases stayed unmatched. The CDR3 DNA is TGCAGTGCCCAGCGGGGGGCCAACACCCAAGAGACCCAGTACTTC. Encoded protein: CSAQRGANTQETQYF.

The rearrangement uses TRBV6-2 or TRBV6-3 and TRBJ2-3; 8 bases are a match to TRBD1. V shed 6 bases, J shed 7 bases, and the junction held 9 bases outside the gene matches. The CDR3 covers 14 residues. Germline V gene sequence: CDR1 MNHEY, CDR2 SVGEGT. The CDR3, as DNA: TGTGCCAGCAGGGCAGGGGGCGGAAAATATACGCAGTATTTT. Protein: CASRAGGGKYTQYF.

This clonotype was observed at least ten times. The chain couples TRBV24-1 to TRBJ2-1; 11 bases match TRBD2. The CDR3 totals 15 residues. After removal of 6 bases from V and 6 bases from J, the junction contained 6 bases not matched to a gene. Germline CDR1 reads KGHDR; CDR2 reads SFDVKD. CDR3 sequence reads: CATSIPGLAVNEQFF. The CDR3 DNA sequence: TGTGCCACCAGTATTCCGGGACTAGCGGTCAATGAGCAGTTCTTC.

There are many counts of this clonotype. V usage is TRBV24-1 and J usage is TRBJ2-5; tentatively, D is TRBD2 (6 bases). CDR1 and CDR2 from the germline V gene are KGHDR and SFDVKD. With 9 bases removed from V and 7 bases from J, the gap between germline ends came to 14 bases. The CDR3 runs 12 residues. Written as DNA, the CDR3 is TGTGCCACCGCGGGACGCCCAGGGACCCAGTACTTC. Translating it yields CATAGRPGTQYF.

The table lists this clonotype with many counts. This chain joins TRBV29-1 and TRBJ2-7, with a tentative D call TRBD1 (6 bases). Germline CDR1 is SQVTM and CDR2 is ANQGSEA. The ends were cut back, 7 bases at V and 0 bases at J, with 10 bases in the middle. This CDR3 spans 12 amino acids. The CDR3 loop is CSAMDSSYEQYF. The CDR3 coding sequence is TGCAGCGCAATGGACAGCTCCTACGAGCAGTACTTC.

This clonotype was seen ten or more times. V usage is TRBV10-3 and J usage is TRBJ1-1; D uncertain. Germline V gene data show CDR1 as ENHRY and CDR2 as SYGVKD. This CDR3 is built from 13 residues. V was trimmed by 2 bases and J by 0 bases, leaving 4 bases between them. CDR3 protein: CAISEGMNTEAFF. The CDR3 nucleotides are TGTGCCATCAGTGAGGGGATGAACACTGAAGCTTTCTTT.